The present T cell receptor beta chain was sequenced within a study of blood T cell repertoires in COVID-19. In the study overall: Samples taken during acute and convalescent COVID-19 were collected in the United States, Italy and Spain.

Seattle patients were enrolled during active infection and followed longitudinally. Sequencing used immunoSEQ multiplex PCR; TCRdb keeps in-frame clones, though not all of them. This table has roughly 230,000 clones, around 90% appearing once. What was sequenced was peripheral blood. This TCR derives from a man under 40 with COVID-19, enrolled during active disease.

As DNA, the CDR3 is TGTGCCAGTAGCTCAGGAGGTTTCACCGGGGAGCTGTTTTTT. It is translated as CASSSGGFTGELFF. This rearrangement joins TRBV19 to TRBJ2-2, with D perhaps matching TRBD2 (5 bases). Trimming took 6 bases from V and 4 from J, leaving 12 bases between them. Per the germline V gene, CDR1 is LNHDA and CDR2 is SQIVND (reference sequence). The CDR3 contains 14 residues.